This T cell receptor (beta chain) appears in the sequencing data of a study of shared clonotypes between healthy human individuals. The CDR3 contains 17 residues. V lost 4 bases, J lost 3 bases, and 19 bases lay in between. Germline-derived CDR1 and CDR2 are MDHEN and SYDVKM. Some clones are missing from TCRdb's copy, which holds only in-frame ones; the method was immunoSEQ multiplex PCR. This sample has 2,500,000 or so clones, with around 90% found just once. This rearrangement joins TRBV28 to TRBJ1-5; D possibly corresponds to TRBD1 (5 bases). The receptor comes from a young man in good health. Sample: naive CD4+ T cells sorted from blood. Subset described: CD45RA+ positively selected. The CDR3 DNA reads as TGTGCCAGCAGTTCTGGGGCGAAGGGGACTGACAATCAGCCCCAGCATTTT. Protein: CASSSGAKGTDNQPQHF.